This T cell receptor (beta chain) emerged from a study of blood T cell repertoires in COVID-19. Study at large: COVID-19 samples from acute and convalescent phases originated in the United States, Italy and Spain. T cells, B-cell-depleted T cells, or PBMCs supplied cDNA or gDNA.

CDR3 length: 15 residues. With V trimmed by 5 bases and J by 7 bases, 7 bases remained unmatched. Germline CDR1 is LNHDA and CDR2 is SQIVND (reference sequence). As handled by the study authors: Estimated nucleated cell counts came from reference gene primer amplification. Assay used: immunoSEQ multiplex PCR; TCRdb lists only in-frame clones, some missing. V, J and clone size derive from that table, while D and trimming were established from the DNA sequence. The table shows roughly 38,000 clones, with about 82% occurring only once. Sequencing used peripheral blood. The rearrangement uses TRBV19 and TRBJ2-1; the match to TRBD2 covers 11 bases. This TCR derives from a human donor in a cohort sampled during active COVID-19. The chain's CDR3 is CASSRTSGGTNEQFF. CDR3 DNA sequence: TGTGCCAGTAGTCGTACTAGCGGGGGCACGAATGAGCAGTTCTTC.